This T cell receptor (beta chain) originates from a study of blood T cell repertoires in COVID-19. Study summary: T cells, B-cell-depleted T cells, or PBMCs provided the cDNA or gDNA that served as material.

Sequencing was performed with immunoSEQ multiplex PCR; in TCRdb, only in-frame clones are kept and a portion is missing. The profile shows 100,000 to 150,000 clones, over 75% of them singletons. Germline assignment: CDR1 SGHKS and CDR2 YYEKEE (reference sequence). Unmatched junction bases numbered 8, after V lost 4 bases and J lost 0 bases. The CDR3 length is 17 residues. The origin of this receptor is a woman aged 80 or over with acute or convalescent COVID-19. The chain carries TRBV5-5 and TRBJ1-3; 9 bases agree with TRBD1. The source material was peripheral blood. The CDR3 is CASSLRQGVSSGNTIYF. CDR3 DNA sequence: TGTGCCAGCAGCCTTCGACAGGGGGTGAGCTCTGGAAACACCATATATTTT.